The clone carrying this TCR beta chain was counted a few times. Its antigen is currently unknown. These data are taken from a study of identical twins. Each CDR3 protein gets one entry after TCRdb re-called the 5' RACE reads with MiXCR. Counted here are about 520,000 distinct CDR3 sequences, approximately 22% occurring once; the ten biggest clones make up approximately 0.95%. Study-wide findings and caveats: Beta clonotypes that were abundant in cord blood contained fewer insertions, a pattern absent from memory repertoires.

The V and J ends lost 5 bases and 1 base respectively, with 14 bases between them. This CDR3 has 14 residues. From germline, CDR1 is SQVTM and CDR2 ANQGSEA. These records were also assigned to another study, of T cells expressing NK-cell markers.

The chain uses TRBV29-1 and TRBJ1-2; no clear D gene. The source material was CD4+ T cells sorted from blood. The receptor's source is a woman in her late teens or twenties in good health. The CDR3 here is CSVLPSGHNYGYTF. CDR3 nucleotide sequence: TGCAGCGTTCTGCCTTCCGGCCATAACTATGGCTACACCTTC.